This is a list of T cell receptor beta chains from one sample in a study of graft-versus-host responses after intestinal transplantation. Generated by immunoSEQ multiplex PCR, the TCRdb table keeps only in-frame clones and is missing some. The sample yields about 97,000 clones, 90% seen once. Specimen: PBMCs, collected roughly 450 days after intestinal transplant. The receptors were gathered from a human patient who received an intestinal transplant, so some T cells may come from the graft donor. The conserved cysteine and the conserved F or W are not part of the CDR3 here.

V	J	CDR3
TRBV27	TRBJ1-6	ASSLSPVGSYNSPLH
TRBV19	TRBJ1-1	ASSTRQVPEAF
TRBV6-1	TRBJ2-5	ASSEAHGVRETQY
TRBV7-9	TRBJ1-1	ASSLVGTGKANTEAF
TRBV2	TRBJ2-7	ASSGETVYEQY
TRBV5-1	TRBJ1-1	ASSRNPGTGAFTEAF
TRBV5-1	TRBJ2-3	ASSWTPLLDTQY
TRBV27	TRBJ2-2	ASSPPRPVWDTGELF
TRBV5-6	TRBJ1-6	ASSLDLSYNSPLH
TRBV29-1	TRBJ1-1	SVVGGDRANTEAF
TRBV7-8	TRBJ1-5	ASSRGVNQPQH
TRBV6-1	TRBJ1-1	ASSEWGADTEAF
TRBV5-6	TRBJ2-5	ASSLVFTQAHFQETQY
TRBV6-5	TRBJ1-1	ASSLVGGKTEAF
TRBV5-1	TRBJ1-2	ASSYGTGEGYT
TRBV11-2	TRBJ2-1	ASSPRLAGGHNEQF
TRBV23-1	TRBJ1-1	ASSPQIGQSGRNTEAF
TRBV7-7	TRBJ2-2	ASSRDNTGELF
TRBV27	TRBJ1-2	ASSPRTNVGYT
TRBV19	TRBJ1-5	ASSVTGGEGNQPQH
TRBV9	TRBJ1-2	ASSPIGPTFYGYT
TRBV6-1	TRBJ2-7	ASRGTVSYEQY
TRBV5-4	TRBJ2-5	ASSGQGETQY
TRBV6-5	TRBJ1-6	ASSYVNNSPLH
TRBV7-2	TRBJ1-2	ASSLVQGGGYT
TRBV11-2	TRBJ1-1	ASSFPPYEGEVGTEAF